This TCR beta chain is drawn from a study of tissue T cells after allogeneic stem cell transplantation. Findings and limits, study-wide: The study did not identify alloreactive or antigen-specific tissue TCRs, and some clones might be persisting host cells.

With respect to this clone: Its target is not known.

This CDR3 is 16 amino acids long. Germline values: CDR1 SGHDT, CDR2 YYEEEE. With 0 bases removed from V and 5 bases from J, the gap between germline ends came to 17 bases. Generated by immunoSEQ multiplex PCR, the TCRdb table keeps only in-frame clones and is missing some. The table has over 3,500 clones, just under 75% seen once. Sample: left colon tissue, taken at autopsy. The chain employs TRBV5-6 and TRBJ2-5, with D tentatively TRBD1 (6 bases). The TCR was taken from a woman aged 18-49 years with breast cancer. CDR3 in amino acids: CASSLVGQGSWETQYF. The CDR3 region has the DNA TGTGCCAGCAGCTTGGTAGGCCAGGGGAGTTGGGAGACCCAGTACTTC.